This passage covers 17 T cell receptor beta chains from one sample sequenced in a study of blood T cell repertoires in COVID-19. Clones were read by immunoSEQ multiplex PCR, and TCRdb kept only the in-frame ones, dropping some. The sample gives 25,000 to 35,000 clones, approximately 90% of which show up once; roughly 2.3% is in the top ten. Specimen: peripheral blood. The receptor set was obtained from a man aged 50 to 60 with active COVID-19.

The chain uses TRBV7-9 and TRBJ1-1; D is perhaps TRBD1 (5 bases). Per the germline V gene, CDR1 is SEHNR and CDR2 is FQNEAQ (reference sequence). With 4 bases removed from V and 0 bases from J, the gap between germline ends came to 6 bases. This CDR3 is 13 amino acids long. CDR3 nucleotides: TGTGCCAGCAGCTGGACACTGAACACTGAAGCTTTCTTT. Amino acids: CASSWTLNTEAFF. Full variable domain (rest looked up from reference TRBV7-9 and TRBJ1-1): DTGVSQNPRHKITKRGQNVTFRCDPISEHNRLYWYRQTLGQGPEFLTYFQNEAQLEKSRLLSDRFSAERPKGSFSTLEIQRTEQGDSAMYLCASSWTLNTEAFFGQGTRLTVV.

The V gene is TRBV5-1, the J gene TRBJ1-2; 7 bases are shared with TRBD1. The CDR3 extends over 14 amino acids. Trimming took 2 bases from V and 4 from J; bases not matched to a gene: 5. The germline gives CDR1 SGHRS, CDR2 YFSETQ. The CDR3 region has the DNA TGCGCCAGCAGCTTAACACGGGACAGCTATGGCTACACCTTC. It translates to CASSLTRDSYGYTF. The entire variable domain, with the rest obtained from reference TRBV5-1 and TRBJ1-2, is as follows: KAGVTQTPRYLIKTRGQQVTLSCSPISGHRSVSWYQQTPGQGLQFLFEYFSETQRNKGNFPGRFSGRQFSNSRSEMNVSTLELGDSALYLCASSLTRDSYGYTFGSGTRLTVV.

J is TRBJ2-3 and V is TRBV2; D not certain. Germline lookup yields CDR1 SNHLY and CDR2 FYNNEI. The CDR3 consists of 14 residues. The V and J ends lost 7 bases and 2 bases respectively, with 13 bases between them. For the CDR3, the DNA is TGTGCCAGCACCATGTACTCGAACACAGATACGCAGTATTTT. Its protein product is CASTMYSNTDTQYF.

V gene TRBV13 combines with J gene TRBJ2-6; no clear D. Looked up from germline, CDR1 is PRHDT and CDR2 is FYEKMQ (reference sequence). The CDR3 is 16 amino acids. V lost 6 bases, J lost 0 bases, and 12 bases lay in between. Here the CDR3 reads CASRPAQASGANVLTF. CDR3 nucleotides: TGTGCCAGCAGGCCCGCCCAGGCCTCTGGGGCCAACGTCCTGACTTTC.

The chain employs TRBV20-1 and TRBJ1-2, with TRBD1 as a possible D gene (6 bases). V gave up 3 bases and J gave up 0 bases, with 14 bases separating them. Germline CDR1 is DFQATT and CDR2 is SNEGSKA (reference sequence). The CDR3 length is 15 residues. In DNA form, the CDR3 reads TGCAGTGCTAGTCTCCCCGGGACATCTAACTATGGCTACACCTTC. Encoded protein: CSASLPGTSNYGYTF.

This chain uses TRBV29-1 with TRBJ1-2; 8 bases map to TRBD1. V shed 6 bases, J shed 0 bases, and the junction held 9 bases outside the gene matches. The CDR3 covers 15 residues. Germline V lookup: CDR1 SQVTM, CDR2 ANQGSEA. CDR3 nucleotide sequence: TGCAGCGTGTACACAACAGGGGGGACTAACTATGGCTACACCTTC. Its translation: CSVYTTGGTNYGYTF.

This sequence joins TRBV7-8 and TRBJ1-1; D unresolved. V was shortened by 5 bases and J by 1 base, with 17 bases between the two germline ends. The CDR3 spans 16 residues. Germline lookup yields CDR1 SGHVS and CDR2 FQNEAQ. CDR3: CASSPYRVLTNTEAFF. In DNA, the CDR3 is TGTGCCAGCAGCCCCTACCGGGTACTCACGAACACTGAAGCTTTCTTT.

This chain connects TRBV9 to TRBJ2-5; 8 bases fit TRBD2. This CDR3 comprises 14 residues. The V segment lost 2 bases and the J segment 4 bases; nucleotides outside the gene matches: 4. Germline CDR1 SGDLS, CDR2 YYNGEE. The CDR3 nucleotides are TGTGCCAGCAGCGTCGGGACTAGTATAGAGACCCAGTACTTC. It codes for CASSVGTSIETQYF.

CDR3 DNA: TGCAGCGCTATACTGTTAGCCAAAAACATTCAGTACTTC. This codes for CSAILLAKNIQYF. The J gene is TRBJ2-4, the V gene TRBV29-1; D is ambiguous. Per germline, CDR1 SQVTM and CDR2 ANQGSEA. This CDR3 has 13 amino acids. Trimming shortened V by 7 bases and J by 0 bases, and 10 bases separated the two germline ends. The variable domain in full, with the rest retrieved from reference TRBV29-1 and TRBJ2-4, is SAVISQKPSRDICQRGTSLTIQCQVDSQVTMMFWYRQQPGQSLTLIATANQGSEATYESGFVIDKFPISRPNLTFSTLTVSNMSPEDSSIYLCSAILLAKNIQYFGAGTRLSVL.

Only a few counts were recorded for this clone. J is TRBJ1-5 and V is TRBV7-9; 7 nucleotides match TRBD1. This CDR3 has 15 residues. V was pared by 5 bases and J by 9 bases, with 13 bases of the junction left unmatched. Germline CDR1 and CDR2: SEHNR and FQNEAQ (reference sequence). The CDR3 nucleotides read TGTGCCAGCAGCGGGGGTGAGGGGGCCCCTCGGCCCCAGCATTTT. Translated: CASSGGEGAPRPQHF.

The chain couples TRBV2 to TRBJ2-5, with 15 bases that match TRBD2. Germline CDR1 SNHLY, CDR2 FYNNEI. The CDR3 has 15 amino acids. V shed 5 bases and J 6 bases; nucleotides not matched to a gene: 4. In DNA form, the CDR3 reads TGTGCCAGCAGTCAAGGGACTAGCGGGGGGAAGACCCAGTACTTC. As protein: CASSQGTSGGKTQYF.

This chain joins TRBV19 and TRBJ1-1; D gene unclear. Per germline, CDR1 LNHDA and CDR2 SQIVND (reference sequence). CDR3 size: 15 residues. V was trimmed by 6 bases and J by 4 bases, leaving 18 bases between them. This chain's CDR3 is CASRFTHQRSTEAFF. CDR3 DNA sequence: TGTGCCAGTAGATTCACCCATCAGAGGAGCACTGAAGCTTTCTTT.

As DNA, the CDR3 is TGTGCCAGCAGCCTCGGGACTACCAAAGAGACCCAGTACTTC. This translates into CASSLGTTKETQYF. The chain links TRBV5-4 to TRBJ2-5; 7 nucleotides match TRBD2. V shed 4 bases and J 3 bases; nucleotides not matched to a gene: 6. The CDR3 is made up of 14 amino acids. Looked up from germline, CDR1 is SGHNT and CDR2 is YYREEE (reference sequence).

The V and J genes are TRBV11-1 and TRBJ2-5; tentatively, D is TRBD2 (6 bases). This CDR3 contains 15 residues. Trimming shortened V by 2 bases and J by 0 bases, and 10 bases separated the two germline ends. Germline CDR1 reads SGHAT; CDR2 reads FQDESV (reference sequence). The CDR3 sequence is CASSLSGGDQETQYF. Here the CDR3 DNA reads TGTGCCAGCAGCTTATCTGGCGGGGACCAAGAGACCCAGTACTTC.

The rearrangement joins TRBV6-1 to TRBJ2-1; a weak D match, TRBD2 (6 bases). CDR1 and CDR2 from the germline V gene are MNHNS and SASEGT. There are 16 residues in the CDR3. With 4 bases removed from V and 0 bases from J, the gap between germline ends came to 13 bases. CDR3 protein: CASSVLHGSSYNEQFF. CDR3 coding DNA: TGTGCCAGCAGTGTCCTCCACGGGAGCTCCTACAATGAGCAGTTCTTC.

J is TRBJ2-7 and V is TRBV28; a weak D match, TRBD2 (7 bases). The germline CDR1 and CDR2 sequences are MDHEN and SYDVKM. V was clipped by 8 bases and J by 1 base, with 12 bases between them. The CDR3 runs to 13 residues. CDR3 region: CASLRGASYEQYF. CDR3 DNA sequence: TGTGCCAGCCTCCGGGGGGCTTCCTACGAGCAGTACTTC.

The rearrangement joins TRBV6-5 to TRBJ1-1; TRBD1 matches 7 bases. Germline V gene sequence: CDR1 MNHEY, CDR2 SVGAGI. CDR3 size: 15 residues. V was clipped by 7 bases and J by 1 base; unmatched bases: 9. CDR3 coding DNA: TGTGCCAGCAAAAAAGGGACAGCCTCGAACACTGAAGCTTTCTTT. This translates into CASKKGTASNTEAFF.